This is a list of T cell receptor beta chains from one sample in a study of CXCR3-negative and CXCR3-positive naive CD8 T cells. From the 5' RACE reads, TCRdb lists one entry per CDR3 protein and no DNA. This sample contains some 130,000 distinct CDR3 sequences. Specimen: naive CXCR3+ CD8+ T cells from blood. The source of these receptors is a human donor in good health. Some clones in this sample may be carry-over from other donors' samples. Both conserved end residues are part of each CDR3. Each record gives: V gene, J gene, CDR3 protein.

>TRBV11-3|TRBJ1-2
CASSLDPGQGRYGYTF
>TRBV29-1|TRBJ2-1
CSVEDPLYNEQFF
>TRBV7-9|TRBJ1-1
CASSPDTRSEAFF
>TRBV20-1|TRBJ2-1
CSASIPNEQFF
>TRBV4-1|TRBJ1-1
CASGPGTGGNTEAFF
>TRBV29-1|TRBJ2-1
CSVMGQGNYNEQFF
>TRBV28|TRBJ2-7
CASSLLNREGRDEQYF
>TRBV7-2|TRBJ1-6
CASSSTQGTAIYNSPLHF
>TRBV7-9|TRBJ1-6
CASSHRDSEWGSPLHF
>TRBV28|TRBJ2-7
CATGTEGPYEQYF
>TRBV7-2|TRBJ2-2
CASSLGPSGGEWDTGELFF
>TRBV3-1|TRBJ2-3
CASSQAQAGVTDTQYF
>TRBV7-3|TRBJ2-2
CASSLAGGLFF
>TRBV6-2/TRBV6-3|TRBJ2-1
CASSYPPLDGSRSTYNEQFF
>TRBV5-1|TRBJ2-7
CASRAASYEQYF
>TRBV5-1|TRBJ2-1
CASSAKPSGPMDNEQFF
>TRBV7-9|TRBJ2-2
CASSLVTGELFF
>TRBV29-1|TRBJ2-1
CSVDTGLAIDEQFF
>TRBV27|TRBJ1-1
CASSLTGNGYTEAFF
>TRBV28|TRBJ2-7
CASSYGQGSTYEQYF
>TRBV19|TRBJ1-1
CASSIGAMNTEAFF
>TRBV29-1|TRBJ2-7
CSVDFQPKSYEQYF
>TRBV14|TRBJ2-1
CASSQESSYNEQFF
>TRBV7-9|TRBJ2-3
CASSLVPEADTQYF
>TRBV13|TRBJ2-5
CASSLEGGETQYF
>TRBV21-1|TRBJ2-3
CASSNRRGKSTDTQYF
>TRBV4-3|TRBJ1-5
CASSQGGWQPQHF
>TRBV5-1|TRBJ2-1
CASSLNPLPDWQNEQFF
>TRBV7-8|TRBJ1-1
CASNNWTGPNTEAFF
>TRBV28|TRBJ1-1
CTSSLGQTTEAFF
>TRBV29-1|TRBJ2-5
CSVEMVGAGETQYF
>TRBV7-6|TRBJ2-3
CASSLVAGDIDTQYF
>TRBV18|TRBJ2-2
CASSPLTENTRELFF
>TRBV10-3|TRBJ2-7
CAISESTVPYEQYF
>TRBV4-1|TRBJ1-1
CASSQRQVMNTEAFF
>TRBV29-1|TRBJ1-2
CSAWDSTNYGYTF
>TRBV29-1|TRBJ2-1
CSVLGQGTYNEQFF
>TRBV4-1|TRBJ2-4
CASSQGGTSVKNIQYF
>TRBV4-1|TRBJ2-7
CASSQDLVGRAYEQYF
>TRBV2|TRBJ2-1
CASRAPPWDEQFF